What follows describes a single TCR beta chain. The TRBV12-4/TRBJ1-2 clonotypes were amplified using barcode primers with ligated adaptors. TCRdb reanalysed the multiplex PCR reads using MiXCR and keeps one entry per CDR3 protein. The sample lists 500 to 750 distinct CDR3 sequences; around 23% were seen once. CDR3 length equals 15 residues. V lost 2 bases and J lost 2, with 12 bases in between. The chain recombines TRBV12-3 or TRBV12-4 with TRBJ1-2; a possible D gene is TRBD1 (5 bases). The sample was naive CD4+ T cells sorted from blood. Indicated subset: naive CD4+ T cells, CD4+CD45RA+CD25-. The clonotype comes from a female donor with breast cancer. In DNA, the CDR3 is TGTGCCAGCAGTTTAAGCTTTAGACAGAACTATGGCTACACCTTC. Protein product: CASSLSFRQNYGYTF.